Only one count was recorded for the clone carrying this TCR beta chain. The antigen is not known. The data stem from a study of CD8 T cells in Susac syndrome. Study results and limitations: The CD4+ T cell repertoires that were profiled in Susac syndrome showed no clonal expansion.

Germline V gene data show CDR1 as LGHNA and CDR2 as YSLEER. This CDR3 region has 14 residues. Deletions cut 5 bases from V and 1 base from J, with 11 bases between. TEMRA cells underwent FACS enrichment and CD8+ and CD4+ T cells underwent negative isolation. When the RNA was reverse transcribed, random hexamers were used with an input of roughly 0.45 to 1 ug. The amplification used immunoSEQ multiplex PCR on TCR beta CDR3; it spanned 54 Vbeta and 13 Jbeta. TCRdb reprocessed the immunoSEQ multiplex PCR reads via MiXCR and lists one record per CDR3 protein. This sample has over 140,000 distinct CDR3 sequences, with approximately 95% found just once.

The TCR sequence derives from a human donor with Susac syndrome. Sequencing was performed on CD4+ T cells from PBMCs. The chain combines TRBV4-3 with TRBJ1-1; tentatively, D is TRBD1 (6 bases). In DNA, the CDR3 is TGCGCCAGCAGCAGAACAGGGCAGAACACTGAAGCTTTCTTT. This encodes CASSRTGQNTEAFF.